The 3 T cell receptor beta chains below all came from one sample that was sequenced in a study of human T cells and chemical hapten exposure. Specified time point: pre-sensitization, week 0. Treatment denoted: therapeutic diphenylcyclopropenone sensitization with weekly scalp DPC. TCRdb passed the RACE reads through MiXCR, listing each CDR3 protein once. This sample has around 260,000 distinct CDR3 sequences; around 9.3% occur once, and the top ten carry 2% to 3%. Sequenced material: whole blood, taken in connection with sensitization to the hapten diphenylcyclopropenone (DPC). These receptors came from a woman aged 40 to 50 with alopecia areata. Some clones in this sample may be carry-over from other donors' samples.

The chain joins TRBV28 to TRBJ1-5; D remains ambiguous. Germline lookup yields CDR1 MDHEN and CDR2 SYDVKM. There are 13 residues in the CDR3. Trimming cost V 8 bases and J 3 bases, with 11 bases left between them. CDR3 coding DNA: TGTGCCAGCCACCTGGACCACAATCAGCCCCAGCATTTT. Amino acid sequence: CASHLDHNQPQHF.

The table lists this clonotype with many counts. The chain links TRBV10-3 to TRBJ2-1, with 9 bases matching TRBD1. Germline V gene sequence: CDR1 ENHRY, CDR2 SYGVKD. The CDR3 extends over 15 amino acids. V lost 6 bases and J lost 5; bases outside the gene matches: 8. The CDR3 DNA reads TGTGCCATCAGGGAGACAGGGGGGGAGAACAATGAGCAGTTCTTC. Encoded protein: CAIRETGGENNEQFF.

The sample holds a few counts of this clonotype. V usage is TRBV2 and J usage is TRBJ2-7, with a weak D call TRBD1 (5 bases). Trimming shortened V by 3 bases and J by 3 bases, and 6 bases separated the two germline ends. The CDR3 has 12 amino acids. Germline V gene sequence: CDR1 SNHLY, CDR2 FYNNEI. The CDR3 DNA sequence: TGTGCCAGCAGTGAGGACAACTACGAGCAGTACTTC. Translation: CASSEDNYEQYF. Variable domain in full (rest from reference TRBV2 and TRBJ2-7): EPEVTQTPSHQVTQMGQEVILRCVPISNHLYFYWYRQILGQKVEFLVSFYNNEISEKSEIFDDQFSVERPDGSNFTLKIRSTKLEDSAMYFCASSEDNYEQYFGPGTRLTVT.